Each of the 32 T cell receptor beta chains below was sequenced from the same sample in a study of memory CD4+ T cells and cytomegalovirus serostatus. Single viable CD3+CD4+CD8-CD45RO+ cells were sorted as the memory CD4+ T cells. The table came from immunoSEQ multiplex PCR; TCRdb's copy has only in-frame clones and leaves some out. This repertoire shows 50,000 to 65,000 clones, 78% found once; its top ten account for about 0.79%. The sample consisted of memory CD4+ T cells from blood. Source of these receptors: an adult in good health and CMV-seronegative.

The V and J genes are TRBV21-1 and TRBJ1-5. TRBV21-1 has pseudogene status. The CDR3 sequence is 11 residues long. DNA of the CDR3: TGTGCCAGTATTCTTTTTCAGCCCCAGCATTTT. It is translated as CASILFQPQHF.

The V and J genes are TRBV5-1 and TRBJ1-4; 7 bases align to TRBD1. Germline-derived CDR1 and CDR2 are SGHRS and YFSETQ. CDR3 size: 16 residues. After removal of 4 bases from V and 5 bases from J, the junction contained 11 bases not matched to a gene. The CDR3 nucleotides are TGCGCCAGCAGCCTGGACGGGGACAGTAGGAATGAAAAACTGTTTTTT. Protein: CASSLDGDSRNEKLFF.

V is TRBV5-1 and J is TRBJ2-6; TRBD1 agrees at 7 bases. V was pared by 5 bases and J by 0 bases, with 5 bases of the junction left unmatched. The CDR3 is 16 amino acids. Germline values: CDR1 SGHRS, CDR2 YFSETQ. The CDR3: CASRFGTVSGANVLTF. The CDR3 DNA reads TGCGCCAGCAGGTTCGGGACAGTCTCTGGGGCCAACGTCCTGACTTTC.

This chain links TRBV10-1 with TRBJ1-3; 7 positions match TRBD1. Trimming cost V 4 bases and J 3 bases; bases outside gene matches: 9. Germline values: CDR1 WNHNN, CDR2 SYGVQD (reference sequence). The CDR3 has 16 amino acids. CDR3 amino acids: CASSGATGRDGNTIYF. In nucleotides, the CDR3 is TGCGCCAGCAGTGGAGCGACAGGGCGGGATGGAAACACCATATATTTT.

The rearrangement joins TRBV5-3 to TRBJ1-5, with D hard to call. TRBV5-3 is annotated as an ORF whose role is uncertain. The CDR3 spans 16 residues. The ends were cut back, 6 bases at V and 0 bases at J, with 16 bases in the middle. This CDR3 is CARIICGTYSNQPQHF. In nucleotides, the CDR3 is TGTGCCAGAATAATTTGTGGAACCTATAGCAATCAGCCCCAGCATTTT.

The V gene is TRBV30, the J gene TRBJ1-1, with TRBD1 as a possible D gene (5 bases). Germline V lookup: CDR1 GTSNPN, CDR2 SVGIG (reference sequence). Trimming took off 7 bases at V and 7 bases at J, with 19 bases between the two ends. This CDR3 has 13 residues. DNA of the CDR3: TGTGCCTTGGGGCGGGGCCCCTGGGGTGAAGCTTTCTTT. It specifies CALGRGPWGEAFF.

J is TRBJ2-7 and V is TRBV7-8; D call uncertain. Germline CDR1 SGHVS, CDR2 FQNEAQ. The CDR3 totals 13 residues. Trimming cost V 0 bases and J 3 bases, with 6 bases left between them. This CDR3 is CASSLALDYEQYF. The CDR3 nucleotides are TGTGCCAGCAGCTTAGCTTTAGACTACGAGCAGTACTTC.

This clone was seen more than once but under ten times. The chain recombines TRBV6-5 with TRBJ1-6; no reliable D call. CDR3 length equals 14 residues. The V end lost 6 bases, the J end lost 7 bases, and 13 bases lay between the germline ends. Germline V gene sequence: CDR1 MNHEY, CDR2 SVGAGI. The CDR3 sequence is CASSPNLPNSPLHF. The CDR3 bases are TGTGCCAGCAGCCCTAACTTGCCGAATTCACCCCTCCACTTT.

The J gene is TRBJ2-6, the V gene TRBV11-2; D possibly corresponds to TRBD2 (6 bases). Trimming shortened V by 3 bases and J by 1 base, and 7 bases separated the two germline ends. The CDR3 is 15 residues long. Germline V gene data show CDR1 as SGHAT and CDR2 as FQNNGV. CDR3 protein: CASSLGGSGANVLTF. DNA for the CDR3: TGTGCCAGCAGCTTGGGGGGATCTGGGGCCAACGTCCTGACTTTC.

The chain uses TRBV2 and TRBJ2-4; TRBD1 matches at 9 bases. V was pared by 6 bases and J by 2 bases, with 8 bases of the junction left unmatched. The CDR3 is made up of 16 amino acids. Germline lookup yields CDR1 SNHLY and CDR2 FYNNEI. The CDR3 nucleotides are TGTGCCAGCAGCGCCGCCGGGACAGGGACCAAAAACATTCAGTACTTC. Its protein product is CASSAAGTGTKNIQYF. The complete variable domain, with remaining parts taken from reference TRBV2 and TRBJ2-4, reads EPEVTQTPSHQVTQMGQEVILRCVPISNHLYFYWYRQILGQKVEFLVSFYNNEISEKSEIFDDQFSVERPDGSNFTLKIRSTKLEDSAMYFCASSAAGTGTKNIQYFGAGTRLSVL.

This clone was detected once. The rearrangement links TRBV6-5 to TRBJ2-7; tentative D call: TRBD1 (6 bases). The CDR3 is 14 residues long. V gave up 6 bases and J gave up 6 bases, with 18 bases separating them. Germline lookup yields CDR1 MNHEY and CDR2 SVGAGI. This CDR3 reads CASSLGQFQREQYF. In nucleotides, the CDR3 is TGTGCCAGCAGCCTCGGACAGTTTCAGCGCGAGCAGTACTTC.

The chain recombines TRBV4-2 with TRBJ1-2, with D unclear. The CDR3 extends over 14 amino acids. With 0 bases removed from V and 3 bases from J, the gap between germline ends came to 8 bases. Germline CDR1 reads LGHNA; CDR2 reads YNFKEQ. The CDR3, as DNA: TGTGCCAGCAGCCAAGATCTCGGTGACTATGGCTACACCTTC. It specifies CASSQDLGDYGYTF.

This chain uses TRBV11-3 with TRBJ2-2, with D perhaps matching TRBD2 (5 bases). This CDR3 is built from 15 residues. With 4 bases removed from V and 5 bases from J, the gap between germline ends came to 14 bases. Germline V gene data show CDR1 as SGHNT and CDR2 as YENEEA. This CDR3 is CASSSRGSGTGELFF. The CDR3 DNA reads TGTGCCAGCAGCTCCCGGGGAAGTGGAACCGGGGAGCTGTTTTTT.

This chain links TRBV15 with TRBJ2-7; D is possibly TRBD2 (7 bases). Germline V CDR1 and CDR2: LNHNV, YYDKDF (reference sequence). Trimming removed 0 bases at V and 3 bases at J, with 12 bases between. The CDR3 loop spans 15 amino acids. CDR3 loop: CATSRETGGGYEQYF. The CDR3 bases are TGTGCCACCAGCAGAGAGACAGGCGGGGGCTACGAGCAGTACTTC.

This clone has only one observation. The chain has TRBV2 and TRBJ1-2, with TRBD1 matching over 8 bases. Germline trimming cut 8 bases from V and 8 bases from J; bases unmatched to any gene: 7. The germline V gene encodes CDR1 SNHLY and CDR2 FYNNEI. CDR3 size: 12 residues. This CDR3 is CASGQGSGGYTF. Here the CDR3 DNA reads TGTGCCAGCGGACAGGGTTCGGGCGGCTACACCTTC.

This chain links TRBV18 with TRBJ2-3; 8 positions agree with TRBD2. The V gene end was trimmed by 5 bases and the J gene end by 2 bases; junction bases not matched to a gene: 6. The CDR3 contains 15 residues. The germline V gene encodes CDR1 KGHSH and CDR2 LQKENI. CDR3 sequence reads: CASSEERGPTDTQYF. The CDR3 DNA sequence: TGTGCCAGCTCAGAAGAGCGGGGGCCCACAGATACGCAGTATTTT.

The chain combines TRBV28 with TRBJ1-2, with D perhaps matching TRBD1 (5 bases). From germline, CDR1 is MDHEN and CDR2 SYDVKM. V was clipped by 2 bases and J by 8 bases, with 18 bases between them. This CDR3 is built from 15 residues. CDR3 amino acids: CASSLGFPQDGGYTF. The CDR3 DNA reads as TGTGCCAGCAGTTTAGGTTTCCCACAGGACGGGGGCTACACCTTC.

The chain carries TRBV6-5 and TRBJ1-2, with D possibly being TRBD1 (5 bases). The CDR3 spans 13 residues. The V gene's germline CDR1 is MNHEY and CDR2 SVGAGI. V lost 3 bases and J lost 6, with 11 bases in between. CDR3: CASSYMGGDGYTF. In nucleotides, the CDR3 is TGTGCCAGCAGTTATATGGGGGGGGATGGCTACACCTTC.

This chain uses TRBV29-1 with TRBJ1-4, with 7 bases identical to TRBD1. J lost 8 bases, V lost 6 bases, and 12 bases had no gene match. This CDR3 has 14 amino acids. Looked up from germline, CDR1 is SQVTM and CDR2 is ANQGSEA. The CDR3 DNA reads TGCAGCGTGGGGATTACAGGGGTACGGGAAAAACTGTTTTTT. Protein product: CSVGITGVREKLFF. Using reference TRBV29-1 and TRBJ1-4 for the parts outside the CDR3, the full variable domain is SAVISQKPSRDICQRGTSLTIQCQVDSQVTMMFWYRQQPGQSLTLIATANQGSEATYESGFVIDKFPISRPNLTFSTLTVSNMSPEDSSIYLCSVGITGVREKLFFGSGTQLSVL.

The chain employs TRBV30 and TRBJ1-3; D is possibly TRBD1 (5 bases). The V and J ends lost 5 bases and 0 bases respectively, with 8 bases between them. CDR3 length equals 13 residues. The germline gives CDR1 GTSNPN, CDR2 SVGIG (reference sequence). In DNA, the CDR3 is TGTGCCTGGGTCAGGGACTCTGGAAACACCATATATTTT. Protein: CAWVRDSGNTIYF.

The V gene is TRBV28, the J gene TRBJ1-3; D is perhaps TRBD1 (5 bases). The CDR3 extends over 16 amino acids. Germline CDR1 reads MDHEN; CDR2 reads SYDVKM. Trimming left V 6 bases short and J 0 bases short, with 15 bases between. The CDR3 protein is CASSLDRSYSGNTIYF. In nucleotides, the CDR3 is TGTGCCAGCAGCCTCGACAGATCCTACTCTGGAAACACCATATATTTT.

V and J are TRBV7-6 and TRBJ2-1; 10 nucleotides align to TRBD2. The CDR3 has 16 residues. The ends lost 0 bases at V and 4 bases at J; junction bases unmatched: 3. CDR1 is SGHVS, CDR2 FNYEAQ, per germline. The chain's CDR3 is CASSLASGGPYNEQFF. The CDR3 DNA follows: TGTGCCAGCAGCTTAGCTAGCGGGGGGCCATACAATGAGCAGTTCTTC.

The chain is built from TRBV7-2 and TRBJ2-7; 7 bases align to TRBD1. Germline CDR1 reads SGHTA; CDR2 reads FQGNSA. Unmatched junction bases numbered 12, after V lost 5 bases and J lost 5 bases. This CDR3 region has 15 residues. For the CDR3, the DNA is TGTGCCAGCAGCCCTGCCCGGACAGGTCCCCACGAGCAGTACTTC. As protein: CASSPARTGPHEQYF. Full variable domain (rest looked up from reference TRBV7-2 and TRBJ2-7): GAGVSQSPSNKVTEKGKDVELRCDPISGHTALYWYRQSLGQGLEFLIYFQGNSAPDKSGLPSDRFSAERTGGSVSTLTIQRTQQEDSAVYLCASSPARTGPHEQYFGPGTRLTVT.

V gene TRBV11-2 combines with J gene TRBJ2-5, with D possibly called TRBD1 or TRBD2 (6 bases each). Germline assignment: CDR1 SGHAT and CDR2 FQNNGV. The CDR3 spans 17 residues. The ends were cut back, 5 bases at V and 3 bases at J, with 22 bases in the middle. This CDR3 reads CASSPYSGARGKETQYF. The CDR3, as DNA: TGTGCCAGCAGCCCGTATTCGGGGGCCCGCGGGAAAGAGACCCAGTACTTC.

The chain combines TRBV15 with TRBJ2-3; D gene ambiguous. The CDR3 loop spans 16 amino acids. Deletions cut 0 bases from V and 1 base from J, with 11 bases between. Germline V gene lookup returns CDR1 LNHNV and CDR2 YYDKDF (reference sequence). The CDR3 spells CATSRDLAERTDTQYF. The CDR3 DNA reads as TGTGCCACCAGCAGAGATTTGGCGGAGCGCACAGATACGCAGTATTTT.

Only one count was recorded for this clone. The gene calls are TRBV7-3 and TRBJ2-1, with D possibly being TRBD1 or TRBD2 (6 bases each). Germline values: CDR1 SGHTA, CDR2 FQGTGA. CDR3 size: 15 residues. V lost 3 bases, J lost 8 bases, and 17 bases lay in between. DNA for the CDR3: TGTGCCAGCAGCTTCAATTCAGTGGGGGGCTATGAGCAGTTCTTC. Residues: CASSFNSVGGYEQFF.

The J gene is TRBJ1-2, the V gene TRBV6-6; D gene uncertain. The CDR3 consists of 11 residues. Deletions cut 7 bases from V and 7 bases from J, with 10 bases between. Per germline, CDR1 MNHNY and CDR2 SVGAGI (reference sequence). The CDR3 DNA is TGTGCCAGCACCTCAGTCTCTGGCTACACCTTC. As protein: CASTSVSGYTF.

The chain links TRBV12-5 to TRBJ1-6; D is ambiguous. Trimming cost V 2 bases and J 7 bases, with 21 bases left between them. From germline, CDR1 is LGHNT and CDR2 FRNRAP. The CDR3 length is 18 residues. This chain's CDR3 is CASGLIVSLTRKNSPLHF. The CDR3 nucleotides are TGTGCTAGTGGTTTGATAGTTAGCCTCACTCGGAAGAATTCACCCCTCCACTTT.

V gene TRBV7-8 combines with J gene TRBJ1-3; no clear D. Trimming shortened V by 1 base and J by 3 bases, and 7 bases separated the two germline ends. This CDR3 spans 14 amino acids. The germline V gene encodes CDR1 SGHVS and CDR2 FQNEAQ. The CDR3 region has the DNA TGTGCCAGCAGCTTAGAGCACAGTGGAAACACCATATATTTT. Its translation is CASSLEHSGNTIYF. The variable domain in full, completed from reference TRBV7-8 and TRBJ1-3, reads GAGVSQSPRYKVAKRGQDVALRCDPISGHVSLFWYQQALGQGPEFLTYFQNEAQLDKSGLPSDRFFAERPEGSVSTLKIQRTQQEDSAVYLCASSLEHSGNTIYFGEGSWLTVV.

The V gene is TRBV7-6, the J gene TRBJ1-3, with D tentatively TRBD1 (6 bases). The ends were cut back, 5 bases at V and 4 bases at J, with 18 bases in the middle. Germline CDR1 reads SGHVS; CDR2 reads FNYEAQ. The length of the CDR3 is 16 residues. The CDR3 spells CASSLTGPSSGNTIYF. CDR3 DNA sequence: TGTGCCAGCAGCCTGACAGGCCCAAGCTCGGGAAACACCATATATTTT. Combining the CDR3 with reference TRBV7-6 and TRBJ1-3 gives the whole variable domain GAGVSQSPRYKVTKRGQDVALRCDPISGHVSLYWYRQALGQGPEFLTYFNYEAQQDKSGLPNDRFSAERPEGSISTLTIQRTEQRDSAMYRCASSLTGPSSGNTIYFGEGSWLTVV.

On this clone: This CDR3 is also generated by other DNA sequences in the sample. The V and J genes are TRBV7-2 and TRBJ2-5; 10 bases agree with TRBD1. V lost 1 base and J lost 2; bases outside the gene matches: 4. The length of the CDR3 is 16 residues. Germline V gives CDR1 SGHTA, CDR2 FQGNSA. The CDR3 region is CASSLVDRGRQETQYF. The CDR3 DNA reads as TGTGCCAGCAGCTTAGTGGACAGGGGGAGGCAAGAGACCCAGTACTTC.

This clone turned up a few times. The chain recombines TRBV30 with TRBJ1-5, with 12 nucleotides matching TRBD1. CDR1 and CDR2 from the germline V gene are GTSNPN and SVGIG (reference sequence). After removal of 2 bases from V and 7 bases from J, the junction contained 6 bases not matched to a gene. This CDR3 region has 15 residues. The CDR3 reads CAWSWGQGARQPQHF. The CDR3 DNA follows: TGTGCCTGGAGTTGGGGACAGGGGGCGAGGCAGCCCCAGCATTTT.